One and the same sample provided the 29 T cell receptor beta chains below, sequenced in a study of cytotoxic CD8 clonotypes in ibrutinib-treated CLL. Data came from immunoSEQ multiplex PCR; TCRdb stores just in-frame clones and leaves some out. Of 90,000 to 150,000 clones in the sample, 58% were seen once. The sequenced sample was PBMCs, obtained after 24 months of ibrutinib treatment. The origin of the receptors is a human donor with chronic lymphocytic leukemia.

The chain recombines TRBV7-9 with TRBJ2-5; possibly TRBD1 for D (5 bases). The germline gives CDR1 SEHNR, CDR2 FQNEAQ (reference sequence). Deletions cut 5 bases from V and 7 bases from J, with 17 bases between. This CDR3 contains 14 residues. CDR3 amino acids: CASSPTGQGGTQYF. The CDR3 region has the DNA TGTGCCAGCAGCCCCACTGGGCAGGGCGGGACCCAGTACTTC.

The table lists this clone with a few counts. J is TRBJ2-1 and V is TRBV5-1, with D possibly being TRBD2 (6 bases). V lost 5 bases to trimming and J lost 0 bases, with 15 bases between them. The V gene's germline CDR1 is SGHRS and CDR2 YFSETQ. The CDR3 is 16 amino acids. The CDR3 DNA sequence: TGCGCCAGCAGTAGAGACGGGAGCAGCTCCTACAATGAGCAGTTCTTC. This encodes CASSRDGSSSYNEQFF.

V gene TRBV28 combines with J gene TRBJ2-7; D might be TRBD2 (6 bases). The CDR3 consists of 13 residues. Trimming pared 5 bases from V and 3 bases from J, leaving 11 bases between. In germline, CDR1 is MDHEN, CDR2 SYDVKM. The CDR3: CASSPSGLYEQYF. DNA of the CDR3: TGTGCCAGCAGTCCGAGCGGGCTCTACGAGCAGTACTTC.

In its sample, this clone was seen a few times. The rearrangement joins TRBV30 to TRBJ2-5, with 9 bases lining up with TRBD2. Trimming removed 0 bases from V and 5 bases from J; junction bases left unmatched: 4. Germline V gives CDR1 GTSNPN, CDR2 SVGIG (reference sequence). The CDR3 contains 14 residues. The CDR3 region is CAWSVTAGGETQYF. DNA of the CDR3: TGTGCCTGGAGTGTTACAGCGGGGGGTGAGACCCAGTACTTC.

The chain couples TRBV25-1 to TRBJ2-3; D is unresolved. Germline CDR1 reads MGHDK; CDR2 reads SYGVNS. This CDR3 is built from 13 residues. Trimming left V 6 bases short and J 0 bases short, with 7 bases between. In DNA form, the CDR3 reads TGTGCCAGCAGGGGTACTAGCACAGATACGCAGTATTTT. It is translated as CASRGTSTDTQYF.

The chain carries TRBV6-6 and TRBJ2-7; D not resolved. V shed 2 bases and J shed 5 bases, with 13 bases lying between them. The germline CDR1 and CDR2 sequences are MNHNY and SVGAGI (reference sequence). This CDR3 is built from 14 residues. CDR3 nucleotide sequence: TGTGCCAGCAGTTACGCCCCGACAATGAACGAGCAGTACTTC. Translation: CASSYAPTMNEQYF.

This chain joins TRBV11-2 and TRBJ2-5, with D unclear. The germline V and J ends were trimmed by 0 bases and 2 bases, with 10 bases remaining between them. CDR1 and CDR2 (germline): SGHAT, FQNNGV. The length of the CDR3 is 15 residues. The CDR3 DNA is TGTGCCAGCAGCTTAGAATTCCGGGCTCAAGAGACCCAGTACTTC. This translates into CASSLEFRAQETQYF.

This clone came up a few times. The chain uses TRBV4-1 and TRBJ1-6, with D unclear. Trimming took 1 base from V and 0 from J, leaving 10 bases between them. There are 17 residues in the CDR3. Germline-derived CDR1 and CDR2 are MGHRA and YSYEKL. CDR3 bases: TGCGCCAGCAGCCAAGTTGTGGTTGGCTCCTATAATTCACCCCTCCACTTT. Amino acids: CASSQVVVGSYNSPLHF.

There are a few counts of this clone. This rearrangement joins TRBV30 to TRBJ1-2; D not certain. The CDR3 extends over 12 amino acids. Germline V gene lookup returns CDR1 GTSNPN and CDR2 SVGIG (reference sequence). Trimming cost V 0 bases and J 8 bases, with 10 bases left between them. This CDR3 reads CAWSVLRAGYTF. CDR3 coding DNA: TGTGCCTGGAGTGTACTTAGGGCCGGCTACACCTTC.

This sequence joins TRBV4-2 and TRBJ2-2; 12 positions match TRBD2. Germline values: CDR1 LGHNA, CDR2 YNFKEQ. Germline trimming cut 4 bases from V and 3 bases from J; bases unmatched to any gene: 12. The CDR3 runs to 19 residues. The CDR3 here is CASSPQGASGGADTGELFF. Here the CDR3 DNA reads TGTGCCAGCAGCCCCCAAGGGGCTAGCGGGGGGGCCGACACCGGGGAGCTGTTTTTT.

This chain uses TRBV7-9 with TRBJ1-1; D call uncertain. The germline gives CDR1 SEHNR, CDR2 FQNEAQ (reference sequence). This CDR3 spans 11 amino acids. The V and J ends lost 7 bases and 3 bases respectively, with 6 bases between them. The CDR3 nucleotides are TGTGCCAGCACCCAATACACTGAAGCTTTCTTT. Translated: CASTQYTEAFF.

CDR3: CATRMGSANEKLFF. CDR3 coding DNA: TGTGCCACCAGGATGGGGTCTGCGAATGAAAAACTGTTTTTT. The V call is TRBV15, the J call TRBJ1-4; the D is unclear. Per germline, CDR1 LNHNV and CDR2 YYDKDF (reference sequence). This CDR3 spans 14 amino acids. V lost 6 bases and J lost 5, with 13 bases in between.

The gene calls are TRBV5-1 and TRBJ2-3; TRBD2 matches at 7 bases. This CDR3 has 15 amino acids. Germline loops: CDR1 SGHRS, CDR2 YFSETQ. After removal of 0 bases from V and 1 base from J, the junction contained 2 bases not matched to a gene. The CDR3 protein is CASSLGRGGTDTQYF. The CDR3, as DNA: TGCGCCAGCAGCTTGGGACGGGGGGGCACAGATACGCAGTATTTT. Variable domain in full (rest from reference TRBV5-1 and TRBJ2-3): KAGVTQTPRYLIKTRGQQVTLSCSPISGHRSVSWYQQTPGQGLQFLFEYFSETQRNKGNFPGRFSGRQFSNSRSEMNVSTLELGDSALYLCASSLGRGGTDTQYFGPGTRLTVL.

CDR3 amino acids: CAWSVQGLEETQYF. The CDR3 bases are TGTGCCTGGAGTGTCCAGGGGCTAGAAGAGACCCAGTACTTC. The J gene is TRBJ2-5, the V gene TRBV30, with D possibly matching TRBD1 (6 bases). The V gene lost 0 bases and the J gene lost 3 bases, with 11 bases spanning the gap. From germline, CDR1 is GTSNPN and CDR2 SVGIG (reference sequence). The CDR3 sequence is 14 residues long.

The chain couples TRBV5-1 to TRBJ2-1; D is unclear. Trimming stripped 1 base from V and 4 bases from J, with 9 bases between. This CDR3 has 14 amino acids. The germline V gene has CDR1 SGHRS and CDR2 YFSETQ. DNA of the CDR3: TGCGCCAGCAGCTTGCGTTTACAGTACAATGAGCAGTTCTTC. Translating it yields CASSLRLQYNEQFF.

This chain uses TRBV19 with TRBJ1-1; perhaps TRBD1 as D (5 bases). Germline loops: CDR1 LNHDA, CDR2 SQIVND (reference sequence). Trimming pared 3 bases from V and 6 bases from J, leaving 11 bases between. This CDR3 comprises 13 residues. The CDR3 protein is CASSIGGVAEAFF. For the CDR3, the DNA is TGTGCCAGTAGTATCGGGGGAGTCGCTGAAGCTTTCTTT.

This sequence joins TRBV27 and TRBJ1-2, with 7 positions matching TRBD1. There are 14 residues in the CDR3. Germline assignment: CDR1 MNHEY and CDR2 SMNVEV (reference sequence). Losses at the gene ends were 5 bases for V and 2 bases for J; bases not matched to a gene: 5. CDR3 protein: CASSPGQRNYGYTF. DNA for the CDR3: TGTGCCAGCAGTCCGGGACAGCGAAACTATGGCTACACCTTC.

The V gene is TRBV7-2, the J gene TRBJ1-3; possibly TRBD1 for D (5 bases). CDR1 is SGHTA and CDR2 is FQGNSA in the germline V gene. Between the trimmed V and J ends, which lost 5 bases and 2 bases, there was a span of 10 bases. The CDR3 covers 14 residues. The chain's CDR3 is CASSPQGAGNTIYF. CDR3 sequence (DNA): TGTGCCAGCAGCCCGCAGGGAGCTGGAAACACCATATATTTT.

The genes are TRBV15 and TRBJ2-7; D is tentatively TRBD1 or TRBD2 (6 bases each). Germline assignment: CDR1 LNHNV and CDR2 YYDKDF (reference sequence). The CDR3 is 15 amino acids. Trimming took off 1 base at V and 0 bases at J, with 10 bases between the two ends. CDR3 amino acids: CATSRVGGLSYEQYF. The CDR3 nucleotides are TGTGCCACCAGCAGAGTGGGGGGCCTCTCCTACGAGCAGTACTTC.

The chain combines TRBV6-6 with TRBJ1-2; D unclear. Germline loops: CDR1 MNHNY, CDR2 SVGAGI (reference sequence). The CDR3 extends over 11 amino acids. V dropped 6 bases and J dropped 8 bases, with 10 bases sitting between them. CDR3 nucleotides: TGTGCCAGCAGACCACAGTGGGGCTACACCTTC. Protein sequence: CASRPQWGYTF.

This clone was detected a few times. This sequence joins TRBV18 and TRBJ1-1; 10 nucleotides match TRBD1. Germline V gene lookup returns CDR1 KGHSH and CDR2 LQKENI. The CDR3 totals 14 residues. With V trimmed by 6 bases and J by 6 bases, 7 bases remained unmatched. CDR3 sequence: CASSPGTGEAEAFF. CDR3 bases: TGTGCCAGCTCCCCCGGGACAGGGGAAGCTGAAGCTTTCTTT.

This rearrangement joins TRBV6-6 to TRBJ1-1; 9 nucleotides agree with TRBD1. Germline values: CDR1 MNHNY, CDR2 SVGAGI (reference sequence). Trimming cost V 2 bases and J 8 bases; bases outside gene matches: 9. This CDR3 is built from 15 residues. The CDR3 loop reads CASSYPGTGSPEAFF. The CDR3 DNA sequence: TGTGCCAGCAGTTACCCAGGGACAGGGAGCCCCGAAGCTTTCTTT.

This clone occurred many times. V gene TRBV9 combines with J gene TRBJ2-7; 8 bases match TRBD2. The CDR3 spans 15 residues. Per the germline V gene, CDR1 is SGDLS and CDR2 is YYNGEE. V trimming: 6 bases; J trimming: 0 bases; junction bases outside the gene matches: 8. The CDR3 region is CASTRGAGVSYEQYF. In nucleotides, the CDR3 is TGTGCCAGCACCAGAGGAGCGGGGGTCTCCTACGAGCAGTACTTC.

This chain uses TRBV2 with TRBJ2-3; D tentatively fits TRBD1 or TRBD2 (6 bases each). Trimming left V 7 bases short and J 3 bases short, with 14 bases between. Germline lookup yields CDR1 SNHLY and CDR2 FYNNEI. This CDR3 region has 14 residues. CDR3 in DNA: TGTGCCAGCATCCCCTCGGGGGCGACAGATACGCAGTATTTT. It translates to CASIPSGATDTQYF.

V gene TRBV7-3 combines with J gene TRBJ2-1; 14 nucleotides match TRBD2. The length of the CDR3 is 16 residues. J was trimmed by 6 bases and V by 2 bases; bases with no gene match: 3. The germline V gene encodes CDR1 SGHTA and CDR2 FQGTGA. The CDR3 region is CASSLVGTSGGNEQFF. DNA for the CDR3: TGTGCCAGCAGCTTAGTGGGGACTAGCGGGGGCAATGAGCAGTTCTTC.

The genes are TRBV6-6 and TRBJ2-7; 8 bases map to TRBD1. Germline V gene lookup returns CDR1 MNHNY and CDR2 SVGAGI (reference sequence). CDR3 length: 13 amino acids. V gave up 11 bases and J gave up 4 bases; unmatched junction bases: 10. The CDR3 here is CAVSAGGEYEQYF. The CDR3 region has the DNA TGTGCCGTGAGCGCAGGGGGCGAATACGAGCAGTACTTC.

This clone has just a few counts. The V and J genes are TRBV25-1 and TRBJ1-2; 8 positions agree with TRBD1. Germline V gene sequence: CDR1 MGHDK, CDR2 SYGVNS. The CDR3 sequence is 13 residues long. V lost 3 bases and J lost 7; bases outside the gene matches: 4. The CDR3 DNA sequence: TGTGCCAGCAGTGATCAGGGGGCGGTTGGCTACACCTTC. It encodes CASSDQGAVGYTF.

The chain uses TRBV6-5 and TRBJ1-1; tentatively, D is TRBD1 (6 bases). The CDR3 is 12 amino acids. The V gene lost 4 bases and the J gene lost 11 bases, with 14 bases spanning the gap. CDR1 is MNHEY, CDR2 SVGAGI, per germline. The CDR3 reads CASSSTGSLAFF. The CDR3 DNA follows: TGTGCCAGCAGTTCCACAGGGTCCCTGGCTTTCTTT.

This clone has a handful of counts. J is TRBJ1-6 and V is TRBV5-6; D not certain. The CDR3 sequence is 14 residues long. Trimming pared 1 base from V and 3 bases from J, leaving 5 bases between. Germline lookup yields CDR1 SGHDT and CDR2 YYEEEE. As DNA, the CDR3 is TGTGCCAGCAGCTTGTACGGCTATAATTCACCCCTCCACTTT. Translation: CASSLYGYNSPLHF.